This TCR beta chain derives from a study of cytomegalovirus exposure and HLA in healthy donors (dated by TCRdb to the late 2010s). General notes on the study: According to an earlier analysis of a few hundred of the donors, 150 million to 200 million T cells yielded roughly 110 million unique TCR beta sequences and 250 to 350 Gb of sequence data. Along with the approximately 620-subject first cohort, a separate validation cohort of over a hundred different subjects was used. The aim of the study was to test whether cataloging public T cell receptors could identify signatures of past pathogen exposure. The T cell repertoires of under 700 subjects were profiled by immunosequencing and related to cytomegalovirus serostatus. Class I and class II HLA loci were covered by the typing at four-digit resolution. In a later analysis, previously published TCR beta repertoires from roughly 710 donors were re-analyzed and high-resolution HLA genotyping was added so that TCR occurrence patterns could be studied. Among the roughly 400 genotyped donors, approximately 81% belonged to the genetic ancestry cluster associated with self-reported Caucasian donors. Donor age, sex, ethnicity and CMV serostatus were collected together with the repertoire data. Four or five DR-DQ haplotypes were treated as single units for association and clustering because of strong linkage in the cohort. The study combined high-throughput TCR immunosequencing, statistical association of individual TCRs with disease status, and machine learning to predict cytomegalovirus infection status. All discovery cohort repertoires had been generated using a single sequencing platform. An early release covering 550 to 700 HLA-typed donors comprised roughly 300 gigabases of sequencing data and tens of millions of unique TCR sequences. Typing coverage differed by locus: A, B, C, DRB1 and DQB1 were typed in about 629-630 donors, DQA1 in roughly 510, DPA1 in 600 to 610, and DPB1 in just under 480. Among 350 to 400 genotyped donors of the cohort, an average of around 240,000 unique TCR beta nucleotide sequences were sequenced per donor, 15% to 20% of them non-productive. In the later analysis, no new phenotypic data were used to find candidate immune exposures; instead, reliance was placed on TCR beta sequences and their occurrence across donors. A later genetic analysis used genome-wide SNP genotypes for about 55% of the 666 donors, treating that subset as a discovery cohort. An earlier analysis of 500 to 750 of the donors applied high-throughput TCR beta sequencing to assess whether each TCR beta V gene segment acted as functional or pseudogenic.

The library was prepared using the immunoSEQ multiplex PCR assay. A mixture of 60 forward primers for TCR Vbeta segments and 13 reverse primers for TCR Jbeta segments was used in the multiplex PCR. The CDR3 region of rearranged TCR beta genes was amplified from genomic DNA by a multiplex PCR assay. The amplified TCR beta libraries were sequenced on the Illumina HiSeq System as 87-base-pair reads. The study's own analysis went as follows. Across the 600 to 700 repertoires, a later analysis counted 78 million or so unique TCR beta chains, about 10 million of which were shared by at least two donors. To remove PCR and sequencing errors, raw reads were error-corrected and collapsed into unique sequences using a nearest-neighbor algorithm that merged closely related sequences. CDR3 sequences were aligned to IMGT reference sequences to assign V, D and J gene segments. For a sequence to be retained, at least a six-nucleotide match to both a V gene segment and a J gene segment was required. A rearrangement was called productive if the CDR3 had no stop codons and remained in frame with V and J, and every other rearrangement was called non-productive. CDR3 was defined by IMGT convention, running from the second conserved V-encoded cysteine to the conserved J-encoded phenylalanine. The earlier analysis of more than 450 of the donors excluded sequences that lacked an unambiguous match to a single V gene segment. In an earlier analysis of 587 of the donors, V segments were called functional above 56.7% productive rearrangements and were called segregating when the between-donor standard deviation exceeded 5%. To diagnose cytomegalovirus status from the catalog of TCR beta chain sequences, a statistical classification framework was built. V and J gene assignment, in a later analysis, came from comparing TCR nucleotide sequences with IMGT/GENE-DB human TR gene sequences. In a later analysis, CDR3 sequences and most-parsimonious VDJ recombination scenarios were assigned using the TCRdist pipeline. In a later analysis, each TCR beta chain was defined by its CDR3 amino acid sequence together with its V-gene family, and reads lacking a unique V-gene family were excluded. To address suspected cross-contamination and a sequencing artifact, a later analysis removed a few hundred highly shared, low-generation-probability nucleotide sequences. In a later analysis, a clonal expansion index for each public chain was calculated from normalized within-repertoire ranks of inferred template counts. Generation probabilities in a later analysis came from a VDJ recombination model fitted to out-of-frame rearrangements, and those results were checked against IGoR. In a later analysis, TCR-TCR, TCR-HLA and TCR-CMV co-occurrence was scored with hypergeometric tests, and a repertoire-size bias correction was applied to TCR pairs. To estimate false discovery rates, a later analysis permuted the HLA or CMV assignments 20 times. A later analysis grouped co-occurring TCRs with DBSCAN, adding TCRdist sequence similarity when clustering within HLA-allele-positive subsets. Repertoires with fewer than 30,000 or more than 120,000 public chains were left out of co-occurrence clustering, as were five repertoires with anomalous nucleotide sharing. TCRdb carries this immuneACCESS record with in-frame sequences only. Its versions omit some clonotypes, under half of them owing to an unresolved V gene in the studies checked, with the rest unexplained. V, J and clone size are those of that table, while D and trimming were read from the DNA. This sample holds some 200,000 clones; 79% were observed only once. The ten largest clones add up to 1.5% to 1.7% of the sample.

In total, roughly 670 healthy bone marrow donors made up the cohort. Cohort members were all nominally healthy when sampled, although unrecorded immune exposures were likely present. The donor was CMV seropositive and was included in the group of 250 to 350 seropositive cohort members. A peripheral blood sample was provided by each donor, and peripheral blood mononuclear cells were used for TCR beta sequencing. The Qiagen DNeasy Blood Extraction Kit was used to extract genomic DNA from the blood cell samples. As to this clone: No cognate antigen has been identified for it. Base quality data are lacking; no much larger clone is found one base away.

The study at large found these results: Because HLA typing was missing for some donors at each locus, association tests included only the typed subset. The classifier was reported to diagnose cytomegalovirus status with high specificity and sensitivity in both the original and validation cohorts. An earlier analysis of approximately 600 of the donors showed that most TCR beta V segments appeared in productive rearrangements either about 87% or about 30% of the time, which broadly matched IMGT annotations. This cohort had only TCR beta chains sequenced, and the lack of alpha or paired-chain data limited which features could be detected. A further reported finding was that TCR beta sequences accurately predicted the HLA-A and HLA-B alleles for most subjects in the first cohort. When HLA alleles, especially DR and DQ, strongly co-occurred, TCR associations were difficult to assign to individual alleles. In the study, around 160 TCR beta chains were listed as associated with cytomegalovirus. In a later genetic analysis, fewer N-insertions in productive TCRs were reported among donors in an Asian-associated ancestry cluster than the roughly 700-donor mean. The authors suggested that the approach could potentially be extended to other disease states and immunological phenotypes. Most TCR sequences were seen in very few donors, while some public TCRs were found in many individuals. An association between a missense DCLRE1C variant and V-gene and J-gene trimming of TCR beta chains was found in a later genetic analysis and replicated in an independent cohort. According to a later analysis, parvovirus B19, influenza, CMV and Epstein-Barr virus appeared linked to several top co-occurrence clusters. Because the 87-base-pair reads could not distinguish some IMGT-functional V segments, including TRBV6-2 and TRBV6-3, those segments were excluded. In vitro tests confirmed that a few of the cytomegalovirus-associated TCR beta chains recognize cytomegalovirus antigens. In a later analysis, about 17,000 TCR beta sequences were associated with specific HLA alleles at a false discovery rate of 0.05. The earlier analysis of fewer than 750 of the donors excluded roughly 17 rarely observed V segments, including chromosome 9 orphons, because counts were too low. Correlated functional status among segregating V segments might be attributable to linkage disequilibrium, but an unknown experimental factor could not be ruled out. In a later analysis, TCR association rates were found to vary across HLA loci, with the most associated TCRs seen for DRB1 alleles and the fewest for HLA-C alleles. For the cohort, immune exposure information was limited to CMV serostatus. A cluster of highly shared sequence variants was judged likely to represent a technical artifact of the sequencing pipeline. In a later analysis, HLA-associated TCR beta chains showed more clonal expansion and lower generation probabilities than non-associated chains that were equally common. According to a later analysis, most CMV-associated TCR beta chains appeared to be HLA-restricted, and the HLA associations seemed to be driven largely by CMV exposure. Roughly uniform sequencing depth across donors was assumed in presence/absence analyses, although this assumption may not hold.

For CDR1 and CDR2, the germline V gene lists LGHNA and YNFKEQ. There are 20 amino acids in the CDR3, from cysteine to phenylalanine inclusive. Only CDR3 DNA is held: 60 bases, read in frame from base 1. Cut back by 4 bases and 0 bases, the V and J ends lie 28 bases apart. The clonotype comes from a girl aged 10 to 17 in good health and CMV-seropositive. The sequence joins TRBV4-2 to TRBJ2-7; the best D guess is TRBD2, with 6 bases matching. Sequencing used PBMCs. The CDR3 region: CASSREKVVVGGISSYEQYF. DNA sequence: TGTGCCAGCAGCCGAGAAAAGGTGGTTGTGGGCGGGATAAGCTCCTACGAGCAGTACTTC.